The 18 T cell receptor beta chains reported below all come from one sample, sequenced in a study of blood T cell repertoires in COVID-19 (TCRdb year 2020). Receptor libraries were prepared by the immunoSEQ multiplex PCR assay. TCRdb holds this immuneACCESS table with in-frame rearrangements only. Some clones are missing; in checked studies, unresolved V genes explain under half, and the rest has no known cause. The sample data list some 220,000 clones, and about 85% of these were observed just once. The biggest ten clones account for 2.5% to 3.5% of the sample. The sequenced sample was peripheral blood. These receptors were obtained from a man aged 45-60 years who had recovered from COVID-19.

The chain couples TRBV6-4 to TRBJ2-1, with 9 bases lining up with TRBD2. Germline-derived CDR1 and CDR2 are MRHNA and SNTAGT. CDR3 length: 16 amino acids. V was clipped by 6 bases and J by 2 bases; unmatched bases: 8. As DNA, the CDR3 is TGTGCCAGCAGCGCCGCTCTAGCGGGACCCTACAATGAGCAGTTCTTC. It yields the protein CASSAALAGPYNEQFF.

V gene TRBV19 combines with J gene TRBJ2-1; 8 bases map to TRBD2. Trimming removed 7 bases from V and 10 bases from J; junction bases left unmatched: 15. CDR1 and CDR2 from the germline V gene are LNHDA and SQIVND (reference sequence). The CDR3 contains 15 residues. CDR3 sequence (DNA): TGTGCCAGTACCAAAGCGGTCCTAGCGGGCGGGGAGCAGTTCTTC. Protein product: CASTKAVLAGGEQFF. The entire variable domain, with the rest obtained from reference TRBV19 and TRBJ2-1, is as follows: DGGITQSPKYLFRKEGQNVTLSCEQNLNHDAMYWYRQDPGQGLRLIYYSQIVNDFQKGDIAEGYSVSREKKESFPLTVTSAQKNPTAFYLCASTKAVLAGGEQFFGPGTRLTVL.

This clone is a singleton in its sample. CDR3 sequence: CASSWRGLGLETQYF. The CDR3 DNA follows: TGTGCCAGCAGCTGGAGGGGGCTAGGTTTGGAGACCCAGTACTTC. This sequence joins TRBV2 and TRBJ2-5; D may be TRBD1 (7 bases). There are 15 residues in the CDR3. The V end was cut by 6 bases, the J end by 5 bases, with 19 bases between. The germline V gene has CDR1 SNHLY and CDR2 FYNNEI.

With respect to this clone: Distinct nucleotide sequences in the sample also encode this CDR3. This chain connects TRBV18 to TRBJ2-7, with TRBD1 identical over 9 bases. CDR1 and CDR2 (germline): KGHSH, LQKENI. The CDR3 spans 14 residues. The V segment lost 3 bases and the J segment 4 bases; nucleotides outside the gene matches: 4. The CDR3 region is CASSPRQGVYEQYF. CDR3 nucleotides: TGTGCCAGCTCACCCAGACAGGGGGTATACGAGCAGTACTTC. Together with reference TRBV18 and TRBJ2-7, the CDR3 gives the full variable domain: NAGVMQNPRHLVRRRGQEARLRCSPMKGHSHVYWYRQLPEEGLKFMVYLQKENIIDESGMPKERFSAEFPKEGPSILRIQQVVRGDSAAYFCASSPRQGVYEQYFGPGTRLTVT.

V is TRBV24-1 and J is TRBJ2-5; 12 bases map to TRBD1. There are 15 residues in the CDR3. The junction had 4 bases not matched to a gene; V was cut back by 5 bases and J by 4 bases. CDR1 is KGHDR, CDR2 SFDVKD, per germline. As DNA, the CDR3 is TGTGCCACCAGTGGGGACAGGGGGCATACAGAGACCCAGTACTTC. Its translation: CATSGDRGHTETQYF.

V and J are TRBV5-1 and TRBJ2-1, with unresolved D. Germline V gene sequence: CDR1 SGHRS, CDR2 YFSETQ. The CDR3 is 11 amino acids. Between the trimmed V and J ends, which lost 0 bases and 9 bases, there was a span of 4 bases. CDR3 nucleotides: TGCGCCAGCAGCTTGGATAGTGAGCAGTTCTTC. This gives the protein CASSLDSEQFF.

This clone was observed a handful of times. The same CDR3 also results from other DNA sequences found in this sample. This sequence joins TRBV7-9 and TRBJ2-7, with D uncertain. V lost 5 bases, J lost 4 bases, and 9 bases lay in between. The CDR3 covers 12 residues. Germline CDR1 and CDR2: SEHNR and FQNEAQ (reference sequence). The CDR3 nucleotides are TGTGCCAGCAGCCTAACGGGTTACGAGCAGTACTTC. Translating gives CASSLTGYEQYF.

The V call is TRBV19, the J call TRBJ2-1; D perhaps matches TRBD1 (6 bases). Germline-derived CDR1 and CDR2 are LNHDA and SQIVND (reference sequence). V was trimmed by 6 bases and J by 5 bases, leaving 17 bases between them. This CDR3 spans 15 amino acids. The CDR3 region is CASRTMGTGNNEQFF. The CDR3 nucleotides are TGTGCCAGTAGAACTATGGGAACAGGGAACAATGAGCAGTTCTTC.

The sample holds one count of this clone. The J gene is TRBJ1-1, the V gene TRBV19, with D unclear. V was shortened by 9 bases and J by 1 base, with 15 bases between the two germline ends. The CDR3 length is 14 residues. Germline V gene sequence: CDR1 LNHDA, CDR2 SQIVND (reference sequence). The chain's CDR3 is CASLSSTGNTEAFF. In nucleotides, the CDR3 is TGTGCCAGCCTGTCGTCCACGGGGAACACTGAAGCTTTCTTT.

V and J are TRBV6-5 and TRBJ2-2; possible D gene TRBD1, 6 bases. CDR1 MNHEY and CDR2 SVGAGI come from the germline V gene. The length of the CDR3 is 15 residues. Trimming took 5 bases from V and 6 from J, leaving 16 bases between them. The CDR3 DNA is TGTGCCAGCAGTCCTAACAGGGCCGCGGCCGGGGAGCTGTTTTTT. Its protein is CASSPNRAAAGELFF.

This clone has more than one count but fewer than ten. The CDR3 DNA follows: TGTGCCACCAGCAGTCGGGGGGGCTATGGCTACACCTTC. This encodes CATSSRGGYGYTF. The rearrangement uses TRBV15 and TRBJ1-2; maybe TRBD1 (5 bases). Trimming stripped 3 bases from V and 4 bases from J, with 9 bases between. The CDR3 has 13 residues. Germline V lookup: CDR1 LNHNV, CDR2 YYDKDF (reference sequence).

This chain connects TRBV6-5 to TRBJ2-1, with TRBD2 matching over 12 bases. The CDR3 has 15 residues. Per germline, CDR1 MNHEY and CDR2 SVGAGI. J gave up 9 bases and V 6 bases, and 9 bases lay outside the gene matches. The DNA for the CDR3 is TGTGCCAGCAGGGCTCTAGCGGGAGGGCTCGCTGAGCAGTTCTTC. The encoded protein is CASRALAGGLAEQFF.

The chain links TRBV13 to TRBJ2-1, with D uncertain. This CDR3 spans 13 amino acids. The germline V gene has CDR1 PRHDT and CDR2 FYEKMQ (reference sequence). Trimming left V 3 bases short and J 2 bases short, with 5 bases between. The CDR3 protein is CASSFLAYNEQFF. For the CDR3, the DNA is TGTGCCAGCAGCTTCTTAGCCTACAATGAGCAGTTCTTC.

The rearrangement uses TRBV28 and TRBJ2-1; D is perhaps TRBD2 (6 bases). V gave up 7 bases and J gave up 0 bases, with 19 bases separating them. CDR1 and CDR2 (germline): MDHEN, SYDVKM. The CDR3 extends over 17 amino acids. DNA of the CDR3: TGTGCCAGCACCTCCGGAGGGACTCAAAGCTCCTACAATGAGCAGTTCTTC. Amino acids: CASTSGGTQSSYNEQFF.

This sequence joins TRBV28 and TRBJ1-5, with 7 bases identical to TRBD1. The CDR3 loop spans 14 amino acids. Germline-derived CDR1 and CDR2 are MDHEN and SYDVKM. J gave up 4 bases and V 3 bases, and 3 bases lay outside the gene matches. The CDR3: CASSFEQGNQPQHF. As DNA, the CDR3 is TGTGCCAGCAGTTTCGAACAGGGGAATCAGCCCCAGCATTTT.

The V and J genes are TRBV5-1 and TRBJ2-7; the D gene is possibly TRBD1 (6 bases). The CDR3 has 13 amino acids. The germline gives CDR1 SGHRS, CDR2 YFSETQ. V lost 5 bases, J lost 5 bases, and 14 bases lay in between. The CDR3 region is CASREGQFNEQYF. The CDR3 DNA reads as TGCGCCAGCAGGGAAGGACAGTTTAACGAGCAGTACTTC.

This chain joins TRBV27 and TRBJ2-3; TRBD2 aligns across 12 bases. The V gene end was trimmed by 4 bases and the J gene end by 4 bases; junction bases not matched to a gene: 3. CDR3 length: 15 residues. Looked up from germline, CDR1 is MNHEY and CDR2 is SMNVEV (reference sequence). The CDR3 protein is CASSSSGRGADTQYF. The CDR3 coding sequence is TGTGCCAGCAGTTCTAGCGGGAGGGGGGCAGATACGCAGTATTTT.

The chain employs TRBV27 and TRBJ2-7, with D tentatively TRBD2 (5 bases). The CDR3 contains 13 residues. The germline V gene encodes CDR1 MNHEY and CDR2 SMNVEV (reference sequence). CDR3 sequence (DNA): TGTGCTACCCGGGAAGGGAGCTCCTACGAGCAGTACTTC. This codes for CATREGSSYEQYF.